The entry below describes one TCR beta chain. Its antigen target is currently unknown. Base qualities are not recorded, but no much larger clone differs from it by a single base. V was cut back by 0 bases and J by 5 bases, leaving a gap of 10 bases between them. Including cysteine and phenylalanine, the CDR3 has 14 amino acids. Only CDR3 DNA is held: 42 bases, read in frame from base 1. The germline V gene (reference sequence) provides CDR1 LNHNV and CDR2 YYDKDF. CD8 naive samples were obtained by positive selection for CCR7 among CD45RO-negative cells, yielding a CD45RA+CCR7+ population from which TemRA cells were excluded. Healthy HIV-negative adults with no recently reported acute infections or vaccinations were included as donors. Every donor was a Caucasian adult living in Nashville, Tennessee, USA. Blood was obtained by leukapheresis, after which PBMCs were separated by Ficoll-Histopaque density gradient centrifugation and cryopreserved in liquid nitrogen vapor phase. Analytical flow cytometry was used to check the purity and quantity of every magnetically sorted T cell population. Genomic DNA was isolated from each sorted fraction and quantified by UV absorbance on a Nanodrop 2000c.

Using the deep immunoSEQ assay, TCR CDR3 regions were amplified from genomic DNA by multiplex PCR. Extracted genomic DNA from each cell subset was spread evenly across all wells of several immunoSEQ 96-well plates, with each plate serving as a replicate. For sorted subsets, about 210 ng of genomic DNA, equivalent to some 30,000 T cell genomes, went into each replicate PCR. Purified libraries were quantified with a Qubit 3.0 fluorometer, sized on a Bioanalyzer 2100, and re-quantified with the KAPA Library Quantification kit. Every immunoSEQ 96-well plate was sequenced on a dedicated single-read 150-cycle Illumina NextSeq 550 flow cell. The authors' pipeline ran thus. The immunoSEQ output contained only junctional sequences without quality scores, so filtering could not match that applied to full-length reads. Sequences were annotated with PyIR, a Python wrapper for IgBLAST v1.9, using IMGT germline references to assign V/J genes and CDR3. Reads were filtered out if the reads had weak V/J assignments (E-value above 1e-6), no CDR3, stop codons, out-of-frame junctions, or ambiguous translated residues. V3J clonotypes were defined as sequences sharing the same inferred V gene, J gene, and CDR3 amino acid sequence. Percentage overlap between repertoires was calculated by dividing the number of shared unique clonotypes by the size of the smaller repertoire. RTK rarefaction, the Chao1 estimator, and Recon v2.1 estimates of unobserved clonotypes were used to assess repertoire richness. OLGA was used to compute generation probabilities for all TCRbeta clonotypes that the gDNA method yielded from a handful of donors. The immuneACCESS repertoire file appears here via TCRdb, limited to in-frame rearrangements. These files lack a portion of the clones; in checked studies, under half of the deficit traces to unresolved V genes, and the cause of the others is not known. V, J and clone size were drawn from that table, and D and trimming were deduced from the DNA. This sample comprises a few hundred thousand clones, around 95% of them detected only once. About 0.11% of the sample is taken by the ten largest.

The data stem from a study of shared clonotypes between healthy human individuals (dated by TCRdb to the early 2020s). With respect to the entire study: A couple of women and three men aged 18 to 49 years were included in the cohort. For each donor, three plates each were used for CD4 naive and CD4 memory, two plates were used for CD8 naive, and one plate was used for CD8 memory. The study deeply sequenced blood TCR repertoires of about 5 healthy adults to estimate repertoire size and the extent of clonotype sharing between individuals. Different laboratories and diverse techniques were used to prepare libraries and sequence TCR repertoires, to increase sequencing depth and limit assay-specific biases. Leukapheresis yielded between about 0.9 and 10 billion PBMCs per donor. Summary of the overall study and its limitations: Because the study included only a small number of donors, the genetic and exposure-history diversity represented was limited. Around 5% of naive CD4, approximately 3.7% of naive CD8, 2.3% of memory CD4, and about 0.4% of memory CD8 clonotypes were shared across several donors. Pairwise subsampling indicated that sequencing depth was expected to affect the degree of clonotype sharing among donors. Sampling was restricted to blood, and TCR repertoires in tissue are likely to differ from TCR repertoires in blood. Rarefaction of sorted-subset datasets indicated incomplete sequencing despite the large sequencing depth. Compared with non-shared clonotypes, the clonotypes found in all four sorted-subset donors had higher generation probabilities. Estimated clonotype richness was generally larger for naive than for memory subsets.

The chain is assembled from TRBV15 and TRBJ2-5, with the D segment possibly TRBD1 or TRBD2, each aligning over 6 bases. The sequence came from a woman aged 25 to 39 in good health. The sequencing sample was made of naive CD8+ T cells sorted from blood. What this sample's cell subset or site label stands for: CD45RA+CCR7+. The CDR3 has the sequence CATSREGGRETQYF. The sequenced DNA: TGTGCCACCAGCAGAGAGGGGGGCCGGGAGACCCAGTACTTC.